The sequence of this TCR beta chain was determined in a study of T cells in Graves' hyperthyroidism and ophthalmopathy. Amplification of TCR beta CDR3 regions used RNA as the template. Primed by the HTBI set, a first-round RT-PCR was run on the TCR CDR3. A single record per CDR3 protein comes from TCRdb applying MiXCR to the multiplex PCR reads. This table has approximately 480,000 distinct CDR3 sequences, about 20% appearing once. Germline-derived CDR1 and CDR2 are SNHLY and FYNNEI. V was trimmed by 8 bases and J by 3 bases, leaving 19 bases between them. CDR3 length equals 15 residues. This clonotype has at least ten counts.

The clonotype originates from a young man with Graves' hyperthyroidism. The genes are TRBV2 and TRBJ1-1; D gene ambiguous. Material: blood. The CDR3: CASVPLERADTEAFF. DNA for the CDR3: TGTGCCAGCGTACCGCTTGAGAGAGCGGACACTGAAGCTTTCTTT.